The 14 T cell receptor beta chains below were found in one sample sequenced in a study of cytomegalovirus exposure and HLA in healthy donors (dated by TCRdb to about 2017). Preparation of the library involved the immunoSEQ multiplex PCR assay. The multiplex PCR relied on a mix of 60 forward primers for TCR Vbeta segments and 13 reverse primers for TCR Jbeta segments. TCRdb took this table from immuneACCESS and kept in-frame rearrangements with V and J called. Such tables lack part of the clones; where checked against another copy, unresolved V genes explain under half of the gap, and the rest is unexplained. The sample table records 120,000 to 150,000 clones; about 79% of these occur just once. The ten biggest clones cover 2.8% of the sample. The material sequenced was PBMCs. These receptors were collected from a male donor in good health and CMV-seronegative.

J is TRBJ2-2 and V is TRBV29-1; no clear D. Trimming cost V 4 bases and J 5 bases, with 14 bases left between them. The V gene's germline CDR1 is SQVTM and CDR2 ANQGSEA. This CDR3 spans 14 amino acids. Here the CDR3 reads CSVARDPSTGELFF. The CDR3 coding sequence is TGCAGCGTTGCCCGAGATCCGAGTACCGGGGAGCTGTTTTTT.

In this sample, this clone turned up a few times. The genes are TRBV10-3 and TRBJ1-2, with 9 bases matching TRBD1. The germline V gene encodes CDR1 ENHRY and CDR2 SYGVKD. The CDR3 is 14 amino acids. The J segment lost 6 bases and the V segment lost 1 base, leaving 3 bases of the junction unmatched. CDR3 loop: CAISEWGQGHGYTF. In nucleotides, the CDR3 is TGTGCCATCAGTGAGTGGGGACAGGGACATGGCTACACCTTC.

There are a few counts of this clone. The CDR3, as DNA: TGTGCCAGCAGGAAGGGACAGGGAGACCGAGCTTTCTTT. This translates into CASRKGQGDRAFF. The rearrangement links TRBV27 to TRBJ1-1, with 9 bases aligning to TRBD1. Trimming took 6 bases from V and 10 from J; bases not matched to a gene: 9. The CDR3 sequence is 13 residues long. Germline V gene sequence: CDR1 MNHEY, CDR2 SMNVEV (reference sequence).

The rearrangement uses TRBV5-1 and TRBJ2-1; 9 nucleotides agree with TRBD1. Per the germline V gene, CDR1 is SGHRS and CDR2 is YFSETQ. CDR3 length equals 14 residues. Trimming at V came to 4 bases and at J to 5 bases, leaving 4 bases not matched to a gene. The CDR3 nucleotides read TGCGCCAGCAGCCCTGGACAGGGGAACAATGAGCAGTTCTTC. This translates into CASSPGQGNNEQFF.

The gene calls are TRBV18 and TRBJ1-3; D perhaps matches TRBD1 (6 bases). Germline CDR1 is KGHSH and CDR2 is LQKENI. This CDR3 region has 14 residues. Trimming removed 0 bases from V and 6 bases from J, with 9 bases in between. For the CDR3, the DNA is TGTGCCAGCTCACCACCGGCAGGGGAAAACACCATATATTTT. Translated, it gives CASSPPAGENTIYF.

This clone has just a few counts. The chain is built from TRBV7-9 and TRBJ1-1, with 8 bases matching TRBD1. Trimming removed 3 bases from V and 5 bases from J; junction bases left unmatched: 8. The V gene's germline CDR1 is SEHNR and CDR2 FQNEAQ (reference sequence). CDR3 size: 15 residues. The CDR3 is CASSLATGGVTEAFF. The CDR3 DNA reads TGTGCCAGCAGCTTGGCCACAGGGGGAGTAACTGAAGCTTTCTTT.

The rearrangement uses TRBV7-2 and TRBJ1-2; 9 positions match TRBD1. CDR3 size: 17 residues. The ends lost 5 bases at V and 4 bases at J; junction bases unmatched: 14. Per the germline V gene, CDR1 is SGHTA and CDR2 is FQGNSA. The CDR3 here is CASSARGTGMRSYGYTF. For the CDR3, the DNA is TGTGCCAGCAGCGCCCGCGGGACAGGGATGAGAAGCTATGGCTACACCTTC.

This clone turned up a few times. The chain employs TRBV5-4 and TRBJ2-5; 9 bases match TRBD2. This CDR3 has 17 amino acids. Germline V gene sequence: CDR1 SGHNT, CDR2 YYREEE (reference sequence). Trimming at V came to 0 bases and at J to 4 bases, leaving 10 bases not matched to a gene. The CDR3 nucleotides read TGTGCCAGCAGCTTGGGCTCTAGCGGGATCTTCGGAGAGACCCAGTACTTC. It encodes CASSLGSSGIFGETQYF.

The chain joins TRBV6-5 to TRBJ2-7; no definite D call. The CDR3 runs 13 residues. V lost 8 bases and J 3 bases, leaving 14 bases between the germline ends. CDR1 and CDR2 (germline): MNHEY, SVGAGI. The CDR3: CASGRTDFYEQYF. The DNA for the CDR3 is TGTGCCAGCGGGCGTACAGATTTCTACGAGCAGTACTTC.

As DNA, the CDR3 is TGTGCCAGCAGCGTAGACTCGTACTCCTACGAGCAGTACTTC. Translation gives CASSVDSYSYEQYF. The chain employs TRBV9 and TRBJ2-7, with unresolved D. Germline CDR1 SGDLS, CDR2 YYNGEE. The CDR3 consists of 14 residues. Trimming took 0 bases from V and 0 from J, leaving 7 bases between them.

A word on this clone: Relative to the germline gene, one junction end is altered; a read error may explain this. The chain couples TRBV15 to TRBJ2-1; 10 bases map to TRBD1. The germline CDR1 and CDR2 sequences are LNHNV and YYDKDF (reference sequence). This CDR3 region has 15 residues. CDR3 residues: CSTSRDRGRIDEQFF. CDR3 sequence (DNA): TGTTCCACCAGCAGAGACAGGGGGCGAATAGATGAGCAGTTCTTC. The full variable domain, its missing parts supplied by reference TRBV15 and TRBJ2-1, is DAMVIQNPRYQVTQFGKPVTLSCSQTLNHNVMYWYQQKSSQAPKLLFHYYDKDFNNEADTPDNFQSRRPNTSFCFLDIRSPGLGDTAMYLCSTSRDRGRIDEQFFGPGTRLTVL.

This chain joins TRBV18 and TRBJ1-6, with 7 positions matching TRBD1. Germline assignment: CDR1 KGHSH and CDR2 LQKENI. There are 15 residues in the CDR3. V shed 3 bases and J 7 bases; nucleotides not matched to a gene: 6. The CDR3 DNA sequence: TGTGCCAGCTCACCGACAGGGCTTGAGAATTCACCCCTCCACTTT. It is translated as CASSPTGLENSPLHF.

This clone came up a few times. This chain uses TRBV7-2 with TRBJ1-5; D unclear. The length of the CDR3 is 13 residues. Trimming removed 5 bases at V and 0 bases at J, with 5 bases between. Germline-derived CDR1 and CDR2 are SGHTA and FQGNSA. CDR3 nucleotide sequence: TGTGCCAGCAGCATCCATAGCAATCAGCCCCAGCATTTT. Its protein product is CASSIHSNQPQHF. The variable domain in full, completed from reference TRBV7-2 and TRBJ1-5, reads GAGVSQSPSNKVTEKGKDVELRCDPISGHTALYWYRQSLGQGLEFLIYFQGNSAPDKSGLPSDRFSAERTGGSVSTLTIQRTQQEDSAVYLCASSIHSNQPQHFGDGTRLSIL.

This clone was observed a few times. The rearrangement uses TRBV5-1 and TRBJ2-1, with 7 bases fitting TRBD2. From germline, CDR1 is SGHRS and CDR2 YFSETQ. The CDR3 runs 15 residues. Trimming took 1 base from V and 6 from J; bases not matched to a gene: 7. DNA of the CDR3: TGCGCCAGCAGCTTGAATTTGGCTAGCGGCAATGAGCAGTTCTTC. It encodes CASSLNLASGNEQFF.